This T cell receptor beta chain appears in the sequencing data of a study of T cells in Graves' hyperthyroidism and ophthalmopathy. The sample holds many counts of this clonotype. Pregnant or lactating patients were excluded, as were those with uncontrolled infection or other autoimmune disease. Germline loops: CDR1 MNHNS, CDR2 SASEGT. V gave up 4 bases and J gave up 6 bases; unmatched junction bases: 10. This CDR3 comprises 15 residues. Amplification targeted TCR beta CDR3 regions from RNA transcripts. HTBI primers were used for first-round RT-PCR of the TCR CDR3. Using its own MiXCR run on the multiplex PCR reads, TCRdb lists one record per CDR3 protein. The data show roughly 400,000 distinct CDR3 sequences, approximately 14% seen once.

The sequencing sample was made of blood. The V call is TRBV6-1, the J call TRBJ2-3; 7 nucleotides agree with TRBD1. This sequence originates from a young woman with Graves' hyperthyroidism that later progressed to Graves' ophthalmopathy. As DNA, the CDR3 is TGTGCCAGCAGTGGGACAGGACTGGGGATGGATACGCAGTATTTT. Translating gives CASSGTGLGMDTQYF.